The following is a T cell receptor (beta chain) sequence with its context. This CDR3 comprises 17 residues. The V end lost 6 bases, the J end lost 6 bases, and 25 bases lay between the germline ends. Germline V gene lookup returns CDR1 SGHAT and CDR2 FQNNGV. The data stem from a study of blood T cell repertoires in COVID-19. Profiled with immunoSEQ multiplex PCR; TCRdb holds only in-frame clones, not every one. Among some 100,000 clones, approximately 87% were seen once, and the ten largest hold around 13%. Sequenced input: peripheral blood. This rearrangement joins TRBV11-2 to TRBJ2-3; D is possibly TRBD2 (5 bases). The source is a human donor in a cohort sampled during active COVID-19. The CDR3 sequence is CASRRYPPGTAGDTQYF. CDR3 in DNA: TGTGCCAGCAGACGCTACCCACCGGGAACGGCTGGGGATACGCAGTATTTT.